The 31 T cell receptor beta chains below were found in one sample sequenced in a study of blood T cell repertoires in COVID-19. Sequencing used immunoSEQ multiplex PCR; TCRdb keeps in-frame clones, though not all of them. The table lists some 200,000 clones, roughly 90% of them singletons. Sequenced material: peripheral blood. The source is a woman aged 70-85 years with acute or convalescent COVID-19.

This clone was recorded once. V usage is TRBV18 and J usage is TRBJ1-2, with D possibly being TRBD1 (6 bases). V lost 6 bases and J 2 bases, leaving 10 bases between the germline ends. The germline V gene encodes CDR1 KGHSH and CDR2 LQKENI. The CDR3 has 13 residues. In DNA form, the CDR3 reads TGTGCCAGCTCCTCGGACAGAAACTATGGCTACACCTTC. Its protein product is CASSSDRNYGYTF.

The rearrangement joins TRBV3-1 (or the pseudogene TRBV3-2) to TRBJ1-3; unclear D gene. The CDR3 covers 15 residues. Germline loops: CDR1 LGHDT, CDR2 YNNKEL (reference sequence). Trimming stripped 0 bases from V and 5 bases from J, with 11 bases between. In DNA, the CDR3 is TGTGCCAGCAGCCAAGAACCGGGAAGGAGAAACACCATATATTTT. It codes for CASSQEPGRRNTIYF.

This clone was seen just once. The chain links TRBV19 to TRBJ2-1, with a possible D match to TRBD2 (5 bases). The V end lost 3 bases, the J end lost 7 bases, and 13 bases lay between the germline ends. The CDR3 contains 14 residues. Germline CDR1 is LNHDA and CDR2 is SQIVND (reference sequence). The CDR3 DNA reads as TGTGCCAGTAGTATTTGGGAGCTATGGAATGAGCAGTTCTTC. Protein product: CASSIWELWNEQFF.

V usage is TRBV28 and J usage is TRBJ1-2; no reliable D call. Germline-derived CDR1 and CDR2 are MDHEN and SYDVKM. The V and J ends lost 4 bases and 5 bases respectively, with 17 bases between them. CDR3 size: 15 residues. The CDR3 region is CASSSGLRRSYGYTF. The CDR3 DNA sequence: TGTGCCAGCAGTTCAGGTCTGCGTCGATCTTATGGCTACACCTTC.

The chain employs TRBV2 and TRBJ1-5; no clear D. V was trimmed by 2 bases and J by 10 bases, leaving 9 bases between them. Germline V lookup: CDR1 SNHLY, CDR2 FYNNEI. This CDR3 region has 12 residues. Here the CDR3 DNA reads TGTGCCAGCAGTGAACCCCCTGGCCCCCAGCATTTT. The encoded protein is CASSEPPGPQHF.

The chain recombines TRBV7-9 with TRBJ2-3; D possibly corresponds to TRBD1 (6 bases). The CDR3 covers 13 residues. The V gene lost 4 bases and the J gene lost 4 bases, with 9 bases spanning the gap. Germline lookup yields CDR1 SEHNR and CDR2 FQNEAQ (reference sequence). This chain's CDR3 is CASSSSGADTQYF. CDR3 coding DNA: TGTGCCAGCAGCTCCTCAGGGGCAGATACGCAGTATTTT.

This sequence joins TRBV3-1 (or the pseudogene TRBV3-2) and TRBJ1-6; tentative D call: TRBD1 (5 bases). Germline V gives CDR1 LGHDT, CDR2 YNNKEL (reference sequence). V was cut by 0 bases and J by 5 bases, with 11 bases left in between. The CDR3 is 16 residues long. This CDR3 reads CASSQESGPDNSPLHF. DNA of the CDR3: TGTGCCAGCAGCCAAGAGTCAGGGCCGGATAATTCACCCCTCCACTTT.

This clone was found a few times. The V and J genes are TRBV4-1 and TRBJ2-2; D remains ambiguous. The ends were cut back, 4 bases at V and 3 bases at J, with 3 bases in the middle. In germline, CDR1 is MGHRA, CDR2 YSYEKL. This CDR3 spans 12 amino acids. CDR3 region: CASSPYTGELFF. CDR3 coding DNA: TGCGCCAGCAGCCCTTACACCGGGGAGCTGTTTTTT.

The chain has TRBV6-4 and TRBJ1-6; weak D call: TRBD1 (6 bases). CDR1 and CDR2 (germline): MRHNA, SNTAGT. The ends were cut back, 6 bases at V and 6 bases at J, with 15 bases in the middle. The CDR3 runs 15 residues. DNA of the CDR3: TGTGCCAGCAGATTTGACAGAGGGGGTAATTCACCCCTCCACTTT. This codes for CASRFDRGGNSPLHF.

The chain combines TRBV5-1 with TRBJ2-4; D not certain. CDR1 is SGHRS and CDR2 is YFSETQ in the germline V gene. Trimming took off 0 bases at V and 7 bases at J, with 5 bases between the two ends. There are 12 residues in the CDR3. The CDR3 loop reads CASSLDQNIQYF. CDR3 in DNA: TGCGCCAGCAGCTTGGATCAGAACATTCAGTACTTC.

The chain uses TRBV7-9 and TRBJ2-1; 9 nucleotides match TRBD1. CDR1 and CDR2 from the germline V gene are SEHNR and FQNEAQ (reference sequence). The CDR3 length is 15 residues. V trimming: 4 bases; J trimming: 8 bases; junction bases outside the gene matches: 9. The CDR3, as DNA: TGTGCCAGCAGCTCCCGACAGGGGGTAGGTGATGAGCAGTTCTTC. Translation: CASSSRQGVGDEQFF.

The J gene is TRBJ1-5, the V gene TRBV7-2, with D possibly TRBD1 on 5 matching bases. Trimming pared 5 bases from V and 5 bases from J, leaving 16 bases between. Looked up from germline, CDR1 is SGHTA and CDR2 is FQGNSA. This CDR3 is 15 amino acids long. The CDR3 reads CASSPLGRGYQPQHF. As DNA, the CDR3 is TGTGCCAGCAGCCCCCTCGGGAGGGGTTATCAGCCCCAGCATTTT.

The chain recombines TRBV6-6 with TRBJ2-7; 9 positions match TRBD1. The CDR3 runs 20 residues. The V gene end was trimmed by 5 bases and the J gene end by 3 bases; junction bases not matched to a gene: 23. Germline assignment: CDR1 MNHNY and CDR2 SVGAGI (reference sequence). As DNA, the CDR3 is TGTGCCAGCAGTCGATACGCAGTCCCGGGACAGGGTATAGTGGGCTACGAGCAGTACTTC. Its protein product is CASSRYAVPGQGIVGYEQYF.

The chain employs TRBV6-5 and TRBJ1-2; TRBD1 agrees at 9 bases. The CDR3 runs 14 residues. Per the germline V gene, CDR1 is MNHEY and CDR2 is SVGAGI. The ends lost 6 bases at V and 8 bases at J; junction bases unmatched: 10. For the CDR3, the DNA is TGTGCCAGCAGCCCCACGGGACAGGGAGAAGGCTACACCTTC. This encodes CASSPTGQGEGYTF.

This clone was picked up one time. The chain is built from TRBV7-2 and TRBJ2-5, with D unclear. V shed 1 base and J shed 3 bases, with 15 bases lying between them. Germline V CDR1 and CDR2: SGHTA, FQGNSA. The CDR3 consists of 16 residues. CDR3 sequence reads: CASSLGAGLTKETQYF. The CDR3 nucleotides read TGTGCCAGCAGCTTAGGGGCAGGCCTTACAAAAGAGACCCAGTACTTC.

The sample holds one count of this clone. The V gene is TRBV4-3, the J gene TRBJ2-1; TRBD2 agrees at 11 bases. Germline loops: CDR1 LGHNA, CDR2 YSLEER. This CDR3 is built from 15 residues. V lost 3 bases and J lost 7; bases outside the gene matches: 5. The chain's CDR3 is CASSQSSGRFNEQFF. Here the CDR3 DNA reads TGCGCCAGCAGCCAGTCTAGCGGGAGGTTTAATGAGCAGTTCTTC.

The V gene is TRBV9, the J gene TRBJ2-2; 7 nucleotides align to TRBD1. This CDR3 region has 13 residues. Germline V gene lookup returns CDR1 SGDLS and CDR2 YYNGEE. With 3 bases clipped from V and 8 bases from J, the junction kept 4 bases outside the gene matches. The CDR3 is CASSGTGIGELFF. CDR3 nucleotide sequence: TGTGCCAGCAGCGGGACAGGAATAGGGGAGCTGTTTTTT.

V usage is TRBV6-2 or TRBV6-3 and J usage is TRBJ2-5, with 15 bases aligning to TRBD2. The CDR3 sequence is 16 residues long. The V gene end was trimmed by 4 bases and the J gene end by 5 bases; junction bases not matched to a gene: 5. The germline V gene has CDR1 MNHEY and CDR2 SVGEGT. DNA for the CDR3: TGTGCCAGCAGTTCCCCAGGACTAGCGGGAGGGGAGACCCAGTACTTC. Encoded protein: CASSSPGLAGGETQYF.

The CDR3 sequence is CAIRRDPLFNEQFF. DNA of the CDR3: TGTGCCATCCGACGGGATCCCCTCTTCAATGAGCAGTTCTTC. V and J are TRBV10-3 and TRBJ2-1; a possible D gene is TRBD2 (5 bases). Germline CDR1 is ENHRY and CDR2 is SYGVKD. The CDR3 contains 14 residues. The V end was cut by 8 bases, the J end by 6 bases, with 17 bases between.

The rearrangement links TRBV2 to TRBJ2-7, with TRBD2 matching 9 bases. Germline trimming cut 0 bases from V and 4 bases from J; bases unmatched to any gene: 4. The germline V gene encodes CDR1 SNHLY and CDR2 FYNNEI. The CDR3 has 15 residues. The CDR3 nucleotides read TGTGCCAGCAGTGAAGCGGGACTAGCTATATACGAGCAGTACTTC. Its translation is CASSEAGLAIYEQYF.

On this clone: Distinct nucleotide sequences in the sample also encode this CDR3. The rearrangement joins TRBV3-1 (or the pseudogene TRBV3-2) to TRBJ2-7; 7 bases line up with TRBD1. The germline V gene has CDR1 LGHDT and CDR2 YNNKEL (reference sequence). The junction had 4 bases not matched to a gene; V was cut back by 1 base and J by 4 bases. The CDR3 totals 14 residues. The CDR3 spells CASSQVYRGYEQYF. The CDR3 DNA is TGTGCCAGCAGCCAAGTTTACAGGGGTTACGAGCAGTACTTC.

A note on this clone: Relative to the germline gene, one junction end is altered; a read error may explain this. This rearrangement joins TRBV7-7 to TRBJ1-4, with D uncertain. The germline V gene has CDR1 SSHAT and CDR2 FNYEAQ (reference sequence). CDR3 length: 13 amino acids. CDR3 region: CASSLDRGEKLFF. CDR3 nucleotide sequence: TGTGCTAGCAGCTTAGATAGAGGGGAAAAACTGTTTTTT.

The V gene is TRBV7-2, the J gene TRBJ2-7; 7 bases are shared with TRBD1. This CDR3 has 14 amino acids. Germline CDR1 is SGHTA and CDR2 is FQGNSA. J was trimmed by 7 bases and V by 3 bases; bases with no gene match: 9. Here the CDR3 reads CASSLDRTIGEQYF. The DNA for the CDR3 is TGTGCCAGCAGCTTGGACAGGACAATTGGGGAGCAGTACTTC.

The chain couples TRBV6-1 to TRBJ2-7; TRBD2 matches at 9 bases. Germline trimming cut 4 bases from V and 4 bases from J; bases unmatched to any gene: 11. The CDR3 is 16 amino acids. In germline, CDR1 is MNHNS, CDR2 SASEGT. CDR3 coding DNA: TGTGCCAGCAGTGTCGTCTCTAGCGGGATAACGTACGAGCAGTACTTC. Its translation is CASSVVSSGITYEQYF.

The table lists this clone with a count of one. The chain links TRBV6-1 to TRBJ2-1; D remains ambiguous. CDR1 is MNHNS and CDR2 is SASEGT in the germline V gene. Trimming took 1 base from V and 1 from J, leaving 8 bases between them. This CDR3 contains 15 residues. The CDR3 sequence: CASSEGWQSYNEQFF. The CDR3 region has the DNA TGTGCCAGCAGTGAAGGTTGGCAGTCCTACAATGAGCAGTTCTTC.

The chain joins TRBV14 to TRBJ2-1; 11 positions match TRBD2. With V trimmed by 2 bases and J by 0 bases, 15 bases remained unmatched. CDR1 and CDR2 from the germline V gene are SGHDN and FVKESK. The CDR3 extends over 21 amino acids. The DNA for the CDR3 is TGTGCCAGCAGCCAATTTCGAAGGGGTTTCACTAGCGGGAGCTCCTACAATGAGCAGTTCTTC. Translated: CASSQFRRGFTSGSSYNEQFF.

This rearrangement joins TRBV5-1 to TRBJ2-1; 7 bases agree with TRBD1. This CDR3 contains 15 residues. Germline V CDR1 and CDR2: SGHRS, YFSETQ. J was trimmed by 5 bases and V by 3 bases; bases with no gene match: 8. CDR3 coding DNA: TGCGCCAGCAGCTCAAGACAGGGTTGGGACAATGAGCAGTTCTTC. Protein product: CASSSRQGWDNEQFF.

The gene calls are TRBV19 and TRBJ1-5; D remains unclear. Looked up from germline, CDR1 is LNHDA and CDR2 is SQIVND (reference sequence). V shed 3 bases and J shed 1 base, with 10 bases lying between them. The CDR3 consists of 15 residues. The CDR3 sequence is CASSIEGWSNQPQHF. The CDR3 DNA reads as TGTGCCAGTAGTATCGAGGGCTGGAGCAATCAGCCCCAGCATTTT.

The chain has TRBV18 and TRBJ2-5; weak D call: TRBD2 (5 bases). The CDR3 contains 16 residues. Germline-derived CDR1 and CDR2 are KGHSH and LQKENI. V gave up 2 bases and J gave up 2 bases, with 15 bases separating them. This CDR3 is CASSPYRAGGQETQYF. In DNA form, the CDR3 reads TGTGCCAGCTCACCATACCGGGCGGGCGGGCAAGAGACCCAGTACTTC.

The CDR3 region is CASSMGGLVEKLFF. The CDR3 bases are TGTGCCAGTAGTATGGGGGGGCTCGTGGAAAAACTGTTTTTT. This sequence joins TRBV19 and TRBJ1-4, with a weak D call TRBD1 (6 bases). Per germline, CDR1 LNHDA and CDR2 SQIVND (reference sequence). Trimming cost V 3 bases and J 8 bases, with 13 bases left between them. The CDR3 extends over 14 amino acids. The full variable domain, with the rest looked up from reference TRBV19 and TRBJ1-4, is DGGITQSPKYLFRKEGQNVTLSCEQNLNHDAMYWYRQDPGQGLRLIYYSQIVNDFQKGDIAEGYSVSREKKESFPLTVTSAQKNPTAFYLCASSMGGLVEKLFFGSGTQLSVL.

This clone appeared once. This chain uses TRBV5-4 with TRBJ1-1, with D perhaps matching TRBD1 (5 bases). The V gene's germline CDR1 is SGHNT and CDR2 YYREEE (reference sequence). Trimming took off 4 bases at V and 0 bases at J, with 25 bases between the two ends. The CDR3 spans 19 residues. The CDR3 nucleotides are TGTGCCAGCAGCATATTGAGGCAGGGCCAGAGCTATATGAACACTGAAGCTTTCTTT. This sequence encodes CASSILRQGQSYMNTEAFF.